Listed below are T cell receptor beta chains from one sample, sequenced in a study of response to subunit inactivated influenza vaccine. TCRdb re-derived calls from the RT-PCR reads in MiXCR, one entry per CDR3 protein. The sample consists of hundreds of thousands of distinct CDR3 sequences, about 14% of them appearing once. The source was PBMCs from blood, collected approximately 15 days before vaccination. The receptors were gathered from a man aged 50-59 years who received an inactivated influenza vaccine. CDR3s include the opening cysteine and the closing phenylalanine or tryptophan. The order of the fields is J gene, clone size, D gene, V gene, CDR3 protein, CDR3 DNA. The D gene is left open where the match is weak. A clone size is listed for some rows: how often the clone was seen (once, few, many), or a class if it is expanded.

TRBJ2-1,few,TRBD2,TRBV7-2,CASSLGPRASGESDEQFF,TGTGCCAGCAGCTTAGGGCCGAGGGCTAGCGGGGAGAGCGATGAGCAGTTCTTC
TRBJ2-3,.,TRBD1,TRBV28,CASSFGQGAFSTDTQYF,TGTGCCAGCAGTTTTGGACAGGGGGCCTTTAGCACAGATACGCAGTATTTT
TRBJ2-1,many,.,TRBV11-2,CASSLDVFRGDNEQFF,TGTGCCAGCAGCTTAGATGTGTTCAGGGGGGACAATGAGCAGTTCTTC
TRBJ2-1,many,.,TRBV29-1,CSVGTDYNEQFF,TGCAGCGTTGGGACGGACTACAATGAGCAGTTCTTC
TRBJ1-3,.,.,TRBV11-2,CASSLGANTIYF,TGTGCCAGCAGCTTAGGGGCGAACACCATATATTTT
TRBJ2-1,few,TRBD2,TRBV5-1,CASSRLSGGASHEQFF,TGCGCCAGCAGCCGACTAAGCGGGGGGGCCAGTCATGAGCAGTTCTTC
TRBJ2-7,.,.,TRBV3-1,CASSQDRQPFYEQYF,TGTGCCAGCAGCCAAGATCGACAGCCTTTCTACGAGCAGTACTTC
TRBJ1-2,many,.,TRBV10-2,CASRDRAGGGGYTF,TGCGCCAGCAGAGACCGGGCTGGAGGTGGAGGCTACACCTTC
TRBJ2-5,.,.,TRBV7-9,CASSLTGAWETQYF,TGTGCCAGCAGCTTGACGGGGGCCTGGGAGACCCAGTACTTC
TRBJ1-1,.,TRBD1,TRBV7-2,CASSFPTGTAEIKAFF,TGTGCCAGCAGCTTCCCAACCGGGACAGCTGAGATAAAAGCTTTCTTT
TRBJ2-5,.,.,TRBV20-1,CSARGGGSLETQYF,TGCAGTGCTAGAGGTGGCGGGTCCCTAGAGACCCAGTACTTC